This T cell receptor beta chain derives from a study of blood T cell repertoires in COVID-19. Study-wide context: From T cells, B-cell-depleted T cells, or PBMCs came the material, which was cDNA or gDNA.

Assay: immunoSEQ multiplex PCR; the TCRdb copy retains only in-frame clones and omits some. The profile shows more than 110,000 clones, about 80% of them singletons. The CDR3 sequence is 14 residues long. Trimming pared 5 bases from V and 7 bases from J, leaving 17 bases between. Germline CDR1 is SGHAT and CDR2 is FQNNGV. The sample was peripheral blood. The clonotype originates from a human donor in a cohort sampled during active COVID-19. The V gene is TRBV11-2, the J gene TRBJ1-1, with a weak D call TRBD1 (6 bases). CDR3 sequence (DNA): TGTGCCAGCAGCCAGATAGGGGGTACGGGTGAAGCTTTCTTT. This translates into CASSQIGGTGEAFF.